This TCR beta chain was profiled in a study of cytomegalovirus exposure and HLA in healthy donors. Study-level findings and limits: Later on, a genetic analysis was performed. It linked a missense variant in DCLRE1C with V- and J-gene trimming of TCR beta. Presence/absence analyses assumed roughly uniform sequencing depth across donors, which may not hold. Researchers left out some V segments, among them TRBV6-2 and TRBV6-3, as indistinguishable.

The CDR3 length is 11 residues. Germline CDR1 SQVTM, CDR2 ANQGSEA. PCR was performed using 60 Vbeta and 13 Jbeta primers. Using immunoSEQ multiplex PCR, the repertoire was profiled, and TCRdb retains in-frame clones only, with some absent. The top ten clones hold 2% to 2.5% of a sample with under 200,000 clones, over 75% of them seen once. Concerning this clone: Its antigen is not known. The germline gene is not matched at one end of the junction; a read error may be the cause.

What was sequenced was PBMCs. The chain uses TRBV29-1 and TRBJ2-3, with 10 bases aligning to TRBD2. This clonotype was obtained from a woman aged 45-60 years in good health and CMV-seronegative. The CDR3 DNA reads as TGCAGCGTAGGGACTAGCGCCAAAATCAATTTT. Protein: CSVGTSAKINF.